Included here is one TCR beta chain sequence, with context. The target of this receptor is not known. Base qualities are missing; no much larger clone stands one base away. Synthesis of TCR cDNA relied on 5'RACE template switching, a step that introduced a universal primer site along with unique molecular identifiers. Priming of cDNA synthesis was performed from both the TCR alpha and TCR beta constant segments. Library amplification involved two PCR steps, and the second step added sample barcodes and sequencing adapters. Sequencing of libraries was performed on Illumina HiSeq 2500 (2x100 bp) or NovaSeq (2x150 bp). The study's processing was this. Reads were demultiplexed and collapsed into UMI consensus sequences with MIGEC, and V(D)J alignment was performed with MiXCR. Clonotypes responding to the vaccine were identified with edgeR on replicate PBMC samples, with the criteria of FDR below 0.01 and a log2 fold change above 5 up to day 15. Bulk clonotypes were assigned CD4 or CD8 identity according to which sequenced CD4 or CD8 repertoire held them at higher abundance. TCRdb applied fastp at Q25 and MiXCR to the public reads, then kept only in-frame beta chains. Each CDR3 protein appears once, grouped with its most common genes and DNA. Clone size and V and J calls follow TCRdb, not the original study. The sample has approximately 120,000 distinct CDR3 sequences on record, 7.4% of them singletons. The ten largest clonotypes hold about 2.7% of the sample.

Interpreted using the paper, the treatment or condition label stands for: live attenuated yellow fever vaccine strain. A standard Ficoll-Paque protocol was used to isolate PBMCs from peripheral blood. Dynabeads CD4 and CD8 positive selection kits were used to isolate CD4 and CD8 T-cell fractions. TriZol was used to extract RNA from bulk PBMCs, CD4 and CD8 fractions, and dextramer-positive and dextramer-negative fractions. The source of the sample is a study of T cells after yellow fever vaccination (dated 2019 in TCRdb). A note on the overall study: The SMART-Seq v4 Ultra Low Input RNA kit was used to prepare libraries from fractions with low cell numbers. To follow T-cell clones before and after both primary and booster YFV17D yellow fever vaccination, bulk TCR alpha and beta repertoires underwent longitudinal sequencing. The cohort comprised two healthy male donors, one aged 18 to 29 and one aged 30 to 40 years. Blood samples were taken at several timepoints before and after primary and secondary immunization, and bulk PBMC replicates and cell subsets were isolated. Overall study results and their limits: After the booster, most clones that had expanded after primary vaccination were detected again (approximately 97% of CD4 and around nine tenths of CD8), suggesting broad maintenance of memory. Only a couple of donors were included in the study, so the extent to which the findings can be generalized is limited. Computational filtering was required because FACS-sorted repertoires could contain abundant contaminating clonotypes from the bulk population. The secondary T-cell response was weaker than the primary response but faster, peaking on day 5 instead of day 15. A small fraction of clonotypes appeared in both the CD4 and CD8 compartments, likely as a result of convergent recombination.

The CDR3, cysteine through phenylalanine, is 15 amino acids long. This entry keeps only the CDR3 DNA: 45 bases, framed from base 1. V is shortened by 5 bases, J by 5 bases, and the region joining them spans 18 bases. The sequences come from CD4+ T cells sorted from PBMCs, collected approximately 11 days after the first yellow fever vaccination. Rearrangement joined TRBV12-3 or TRBV12-4 to TRBJ2-5; a tentative D match to TRBD1 spans 6 bases. The sequence was collected from a man aged 18 to 30 who received the YFV17D yellow fever vaccine. CDR3 region: CASSQGQGMRETQYF. The bases read TGTGCCAGCAGTCAAGGGCAGGGGATGAGGGAGACCCAGTACTTC.